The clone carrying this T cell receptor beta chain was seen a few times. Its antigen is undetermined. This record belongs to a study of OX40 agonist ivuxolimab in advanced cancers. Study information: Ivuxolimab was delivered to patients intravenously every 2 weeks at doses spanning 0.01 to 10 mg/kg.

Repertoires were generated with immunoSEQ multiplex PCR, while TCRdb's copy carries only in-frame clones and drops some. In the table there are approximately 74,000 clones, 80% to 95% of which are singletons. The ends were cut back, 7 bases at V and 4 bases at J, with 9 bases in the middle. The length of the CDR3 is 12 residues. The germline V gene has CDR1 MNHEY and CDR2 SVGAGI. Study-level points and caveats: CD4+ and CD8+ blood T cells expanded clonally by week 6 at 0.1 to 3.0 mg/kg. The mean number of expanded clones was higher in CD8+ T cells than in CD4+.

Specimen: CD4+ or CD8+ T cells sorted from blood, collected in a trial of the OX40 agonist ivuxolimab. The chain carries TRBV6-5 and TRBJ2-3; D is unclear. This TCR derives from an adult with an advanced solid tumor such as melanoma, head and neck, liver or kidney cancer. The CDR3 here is CASKLPADTQYF. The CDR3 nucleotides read TGTGCCAGCAAACTCCCGGCAGATACGCAGTATTTT.